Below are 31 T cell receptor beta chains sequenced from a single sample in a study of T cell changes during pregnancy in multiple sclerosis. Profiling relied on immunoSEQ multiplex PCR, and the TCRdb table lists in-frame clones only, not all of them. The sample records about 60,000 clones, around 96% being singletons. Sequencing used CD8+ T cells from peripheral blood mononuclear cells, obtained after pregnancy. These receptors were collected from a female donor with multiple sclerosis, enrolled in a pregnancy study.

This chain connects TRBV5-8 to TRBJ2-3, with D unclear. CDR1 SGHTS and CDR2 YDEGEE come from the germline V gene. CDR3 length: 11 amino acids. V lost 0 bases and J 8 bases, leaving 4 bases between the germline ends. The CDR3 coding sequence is TGTGCCAGCAGCTTGGGCGGTACGCAGTATTTT. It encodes CASSLGGTQYF.

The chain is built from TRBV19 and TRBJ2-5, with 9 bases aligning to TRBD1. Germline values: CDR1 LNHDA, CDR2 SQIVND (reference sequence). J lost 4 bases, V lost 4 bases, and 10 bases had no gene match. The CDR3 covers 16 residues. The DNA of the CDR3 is TGTGCCAGTAGTACCCGGGACAGGGAGGGAGGAGAGACCCAGTACTTC. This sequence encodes CASSTRDREGGETQYF. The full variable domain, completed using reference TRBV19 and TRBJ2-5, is DGGITQSPKYLFRKEGQNVTLSCEQNLNHDAMYWYRQDPGQGLRLIYYSQIVNDFQKGDIAEGYSVSREKKESFPLTVTSAQKNPTAFYLCASSTRDREGGETQYFGPGTRLLVL.

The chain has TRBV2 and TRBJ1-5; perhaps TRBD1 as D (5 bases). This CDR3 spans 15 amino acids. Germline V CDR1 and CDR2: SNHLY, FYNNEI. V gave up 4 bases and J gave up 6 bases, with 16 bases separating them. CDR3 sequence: CASSGGRKPGQPQHF. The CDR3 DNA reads TGTGCCAGCAGTGGGGGCAGGAAACCTGGTCAGCCCCAGCATTTT. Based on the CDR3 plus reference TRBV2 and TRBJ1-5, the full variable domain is EPEVTQTPSHQVTQMGQEVILRCVPISNHLYFYWYRQILGQKVEFLVSFYNNEISEKSEIFDDQFSVERPDGSNFTLKIRSTKLEDSAMYFCASSGGRKPGQPQHFGDGTRLSIL.

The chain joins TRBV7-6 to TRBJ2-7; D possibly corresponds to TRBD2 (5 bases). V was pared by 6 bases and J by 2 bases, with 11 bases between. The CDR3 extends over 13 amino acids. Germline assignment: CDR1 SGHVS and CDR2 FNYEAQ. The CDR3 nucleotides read TGTGCCAGCAGTGGGAAGGGAGCCTACGAGCAGTACTTC. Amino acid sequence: CASSGKGAYEQYF.

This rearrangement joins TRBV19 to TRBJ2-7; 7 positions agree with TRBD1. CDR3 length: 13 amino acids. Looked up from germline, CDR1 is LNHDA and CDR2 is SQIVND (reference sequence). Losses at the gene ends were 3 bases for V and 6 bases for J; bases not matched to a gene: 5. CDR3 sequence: CASSMDRFGEQYF. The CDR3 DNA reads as TGTGCCAGTAGTATGGACAGGTTTGGCGAGCAGTACTTC.

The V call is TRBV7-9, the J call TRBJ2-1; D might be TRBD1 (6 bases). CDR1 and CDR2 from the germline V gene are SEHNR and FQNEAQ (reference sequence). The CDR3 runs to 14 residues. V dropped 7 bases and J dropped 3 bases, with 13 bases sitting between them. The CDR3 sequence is CASKNGQHYNEQFF. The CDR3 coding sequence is TGTGCCAGCAAAAACGGACAGCACTACAATGAGCAGTTCTTC.

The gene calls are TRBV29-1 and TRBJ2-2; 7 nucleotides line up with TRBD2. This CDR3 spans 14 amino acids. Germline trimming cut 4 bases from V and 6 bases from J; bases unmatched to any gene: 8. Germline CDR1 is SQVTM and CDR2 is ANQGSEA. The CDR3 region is CSVVLAGGAGELFF. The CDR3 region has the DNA TGCAGCGTTGTATTAGCGGGTGGGGCCGGGGAGCTGTTTTTT.

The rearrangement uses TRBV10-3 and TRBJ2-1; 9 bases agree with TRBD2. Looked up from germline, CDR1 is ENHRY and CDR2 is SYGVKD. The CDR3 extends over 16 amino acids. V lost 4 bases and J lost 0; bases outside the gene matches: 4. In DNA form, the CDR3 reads TGTGCCATCAGTGGTAGCGGGAGTGACTCCTACAATGAGCAGTTCTTC. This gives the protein CAISGSGSDSYNEQFF.

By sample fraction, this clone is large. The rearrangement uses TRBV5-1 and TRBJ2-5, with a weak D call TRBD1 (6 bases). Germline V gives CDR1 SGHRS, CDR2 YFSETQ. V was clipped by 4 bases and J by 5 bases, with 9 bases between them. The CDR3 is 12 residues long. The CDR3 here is CASSPDRETQYF. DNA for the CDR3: TGCGCCAGCAGCCCAGACAGGGAGACCCAGTACTTC.

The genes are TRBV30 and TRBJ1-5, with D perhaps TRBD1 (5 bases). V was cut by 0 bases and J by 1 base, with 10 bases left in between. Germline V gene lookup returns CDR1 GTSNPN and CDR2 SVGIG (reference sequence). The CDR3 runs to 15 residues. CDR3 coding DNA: TGTGCCTGGAGTGTCGGGGGAACAAGCAATCAGCCCCAGCATTTT. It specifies CAWSVGGTSNQPQHF.

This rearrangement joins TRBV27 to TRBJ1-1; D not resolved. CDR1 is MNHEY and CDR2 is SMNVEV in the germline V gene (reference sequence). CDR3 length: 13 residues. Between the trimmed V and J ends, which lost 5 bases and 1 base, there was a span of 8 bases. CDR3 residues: CASSISQNTEAFF. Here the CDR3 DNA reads TGTGCCAGCAGTATTTCACAGAACACTGAAGCTTTCTTT.

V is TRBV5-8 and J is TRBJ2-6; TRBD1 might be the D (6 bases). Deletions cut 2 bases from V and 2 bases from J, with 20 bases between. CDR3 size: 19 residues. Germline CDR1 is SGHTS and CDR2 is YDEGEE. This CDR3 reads CASSFPGTSVPTGANVLTF. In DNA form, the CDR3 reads TGTGCCAGCAGCTTTCCCGGGACATCTGTCCCGACTGGGGCCAACGTCCTGACTTTC.

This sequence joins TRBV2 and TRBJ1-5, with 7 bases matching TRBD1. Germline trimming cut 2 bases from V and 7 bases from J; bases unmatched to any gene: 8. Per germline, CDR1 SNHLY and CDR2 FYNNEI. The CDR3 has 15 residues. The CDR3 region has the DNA TGTGCCAGCAGTGAATGGAAGGGGGCCCGGCAGCCCCAGCATTTT. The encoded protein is CASSEWKGARQPQHF.

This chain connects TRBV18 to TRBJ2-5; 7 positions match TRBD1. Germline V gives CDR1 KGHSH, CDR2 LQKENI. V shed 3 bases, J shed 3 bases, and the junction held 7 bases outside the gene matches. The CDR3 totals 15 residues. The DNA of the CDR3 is TGTGCCAGCTCACCGGACAGGATTAGGGAAGAGACCCAGTACTTC. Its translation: CASSPDRIREETQYF.

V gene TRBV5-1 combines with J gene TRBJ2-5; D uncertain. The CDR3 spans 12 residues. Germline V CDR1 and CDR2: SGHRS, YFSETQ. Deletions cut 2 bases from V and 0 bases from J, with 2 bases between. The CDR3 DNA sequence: TGCGCCAGCAGCTTCTACCAAGAGACCCAGTACTTC. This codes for CASSFYQETQYF.

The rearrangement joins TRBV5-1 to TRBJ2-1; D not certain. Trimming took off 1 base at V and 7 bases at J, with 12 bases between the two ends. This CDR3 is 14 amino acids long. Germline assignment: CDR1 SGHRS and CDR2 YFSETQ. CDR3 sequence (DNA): TGCGCCAGCAGCTTGAGCTTTTCGGAGAATGAGCAGTTCTTC. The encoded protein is CASSLSFSENEQFF.

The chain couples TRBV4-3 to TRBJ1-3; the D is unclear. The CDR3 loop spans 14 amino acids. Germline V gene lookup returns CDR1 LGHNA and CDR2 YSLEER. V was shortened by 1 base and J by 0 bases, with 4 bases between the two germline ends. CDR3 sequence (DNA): TGCGCCAGCAGCCAAGTGAGCTCTGGAAACACCATATATTTT. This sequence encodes CASSQVSSGNTIYF.

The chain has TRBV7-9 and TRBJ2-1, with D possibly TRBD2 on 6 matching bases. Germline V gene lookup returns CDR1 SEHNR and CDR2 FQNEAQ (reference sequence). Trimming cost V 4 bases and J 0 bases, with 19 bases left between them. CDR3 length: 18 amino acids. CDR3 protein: CASSSVGGRTSSYNEQFF. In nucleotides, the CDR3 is TGTGCCAGCAGCTCGGTTGGGGGGAGAACAAGCTCCTACAATGAGCAGTTCTTC.

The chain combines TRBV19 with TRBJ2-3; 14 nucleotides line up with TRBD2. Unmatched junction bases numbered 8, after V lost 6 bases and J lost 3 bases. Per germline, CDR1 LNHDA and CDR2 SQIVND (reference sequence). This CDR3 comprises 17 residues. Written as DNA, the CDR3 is TGTGCCAGTAGGATCGGACTAGCGGGAGGACTTACAGATACGCAGTATTTT. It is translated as CASRIGLAGGLTDTQYF.

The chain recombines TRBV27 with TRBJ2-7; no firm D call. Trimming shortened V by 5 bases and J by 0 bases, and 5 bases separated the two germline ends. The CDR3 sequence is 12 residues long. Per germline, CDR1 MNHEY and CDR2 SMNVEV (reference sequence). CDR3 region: CASSRSSYEQYF. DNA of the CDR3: TGTGCCAGCAGTCGGAGCTCCTACGAGCAGTACTTC.

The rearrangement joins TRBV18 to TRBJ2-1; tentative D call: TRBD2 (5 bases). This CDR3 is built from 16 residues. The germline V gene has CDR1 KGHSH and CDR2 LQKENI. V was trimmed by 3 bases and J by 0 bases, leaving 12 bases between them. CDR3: CASSPWRVASYNEQFF. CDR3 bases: TGTGCCAGCTCACCTTGGCGGGTAGCCTCCTACAATGAGCAGTTCTTC.

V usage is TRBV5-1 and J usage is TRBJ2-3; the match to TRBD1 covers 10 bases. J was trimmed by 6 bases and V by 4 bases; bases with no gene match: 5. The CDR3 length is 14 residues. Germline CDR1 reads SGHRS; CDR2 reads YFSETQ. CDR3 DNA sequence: TGCGCCAGCAGCCCAGGACAGGGGGAGGATACGCAGTATTTT. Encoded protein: CASSPGQGEDTQYF.

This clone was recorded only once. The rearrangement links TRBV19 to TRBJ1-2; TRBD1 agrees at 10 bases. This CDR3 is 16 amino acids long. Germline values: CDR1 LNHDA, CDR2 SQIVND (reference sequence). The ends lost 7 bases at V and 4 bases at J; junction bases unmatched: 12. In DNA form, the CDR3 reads TGTGCCAGTAAAGGGAGCACCCGGGACAGGGGCTATGGCTACACCTTC. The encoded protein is CASKGSTRDRGYGYTF.

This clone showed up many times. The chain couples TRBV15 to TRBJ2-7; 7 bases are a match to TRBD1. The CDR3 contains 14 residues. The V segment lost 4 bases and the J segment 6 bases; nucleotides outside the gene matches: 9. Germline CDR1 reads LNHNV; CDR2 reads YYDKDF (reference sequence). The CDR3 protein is CATSIYRGTAEQYF. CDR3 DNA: TGTGCCACCAGCATCTACAGGGGTACCGCCGAGCAGTACTTC.

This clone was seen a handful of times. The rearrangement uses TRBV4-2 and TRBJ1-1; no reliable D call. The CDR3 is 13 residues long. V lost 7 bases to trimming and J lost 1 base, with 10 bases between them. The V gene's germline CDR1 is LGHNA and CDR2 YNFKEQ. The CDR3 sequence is CASTIEGNTEAFF. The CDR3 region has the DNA TGTGCCAGCACGATTGAGGGGAACACTGAAGCTTTCTTT.

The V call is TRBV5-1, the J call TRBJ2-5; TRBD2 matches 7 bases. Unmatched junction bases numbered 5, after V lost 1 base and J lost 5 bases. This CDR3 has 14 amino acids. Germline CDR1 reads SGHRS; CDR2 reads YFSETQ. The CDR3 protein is CASSLWGGEETQYF. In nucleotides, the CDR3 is TGCGCCAGCAGCTTGTGGGGGGGTGAGGAGACCCAGTACTTC.

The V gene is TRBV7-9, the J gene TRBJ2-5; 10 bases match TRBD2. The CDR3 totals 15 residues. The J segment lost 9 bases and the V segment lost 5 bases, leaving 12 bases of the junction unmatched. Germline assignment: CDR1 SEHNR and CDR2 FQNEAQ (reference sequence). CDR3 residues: CASSPGLAEKRAQYF. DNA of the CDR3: TGTGCCAGCAGCCCTGGACTAGCGGAGAAGAGGGCCCAGTACTTC.

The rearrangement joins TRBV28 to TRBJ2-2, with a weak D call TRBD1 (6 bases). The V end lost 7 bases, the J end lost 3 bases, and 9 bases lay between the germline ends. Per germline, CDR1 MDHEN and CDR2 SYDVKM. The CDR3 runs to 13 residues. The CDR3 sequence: CASNGQYTGELFF. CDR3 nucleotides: TGTGCCAGCAACGGACAGTACACCGGGGAGCTGTTTTTT.

The CDR3 nucleotides read TGTGCCAGCAGTCCGAGACAGGCCCAAAGGGAGGAGCAGTACTTC. Its protein is CASSPRQAQREEQYF. The chain employs TRBV6-1 and TRBJ2-7; possibly TRBD1 for D (6 bases). The V gene's germline CDR1 is MNHNS and CDR2 SASEGT. V was cut by 5 bases and J by 7 bases, with 21 bases left in between. The CDR3 is 15 amino acids.

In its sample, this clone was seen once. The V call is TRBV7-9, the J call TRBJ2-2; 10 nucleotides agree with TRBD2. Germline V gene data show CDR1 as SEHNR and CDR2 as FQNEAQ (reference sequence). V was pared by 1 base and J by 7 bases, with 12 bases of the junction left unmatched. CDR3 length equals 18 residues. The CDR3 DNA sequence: TGTGCCAGCAGCTTAGGCAGGGCTAGCGGGAGTTCCCACGGGGAGCTGTTTTTT. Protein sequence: CASSLGRASGSSHGELFF.

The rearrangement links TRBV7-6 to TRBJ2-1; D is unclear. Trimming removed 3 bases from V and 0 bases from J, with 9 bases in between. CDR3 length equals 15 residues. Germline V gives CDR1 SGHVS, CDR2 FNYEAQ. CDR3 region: CASSLEISSYNEQFF. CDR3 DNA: TGTGCCAGCAGCTTGGAGATAAGCTCCTACAATGAGCAGTTCTTC.